This T cell receptor beta chain is from a study of PD-L1 blockade in urothelial cancer. Regarding time point: peripheral blood 6 weeks after treatment start. Clones were sequenced by immunoSEQ multiplex PCR, and TCRdb holds only the in-frame ones, with some missing. The repertoire holds around 41,000 clones, with about 80% as singletons. This sequence originates from a man aged 55 to 70 with urothelial cancer. The source material was PBMCs, sampled around atezolizumab (anti-PD-L1) treatment.

CDR3 region: CAWSVPVNRGVGYTF. The CDR3 nucleotides are TGTGCCTGGAGTGTCCCCGTAAACAGGGGTGTTGGCTACACCTTC. This chain links TRBV30 with TRBJ1-2, with 7 bases aligning to TRBD1. Per germline, CDR1 GTSNPN and CDR2 SVGIG (reference sequence). This CDR3 is built from 15 residues. The V segment lost 0 bases and the J segment 7 bases; nucleotides outside the gene matches: 11. The whole variable domain, remainder taken from reference TRBV30 and TRBJ1-2, is SQTIHQWPATLVQPVGSPLSLECTVEGTSNPNLYWYRQAAGRGLQLLFYSVGIGQISSEVPQNLSASRPQDRQFILSSKKLLLSDSGFYLCAWSVPVNRGVGYTFGSGTRLTVV.